A selection of T cell receptor beta chains follows, all from one sample in a study of blood T cell repertoires in COVID-19. Clones were sequenced by immunoSEQ multiplex PCR, and TCRdb holds only the in-frame ones, with some missing. The sample has under 200,000 clones, about 88% seen once. The sample taken for sequencing was peripheral blood. The receptors derive from a man aged 50-59 years who had recovered from COVID-19. The CDR3 runs from the conserved cysteine through the conserved F or W.

J: TRBJ1-1; V: TRBV29-1; CDR3: CSVVRATEAFF
J: TRBJ2-3; V: TRBV10-3; CDR3: CAISQLGSSDTQYF
J: TRBJ1-4; V: TRBV7-9; CDR3: CASSLWQGVPTNEKLFF
J: TRBJ1-2; V: TRBV10-2; CDR3: CASSTGPSYGYTF
J: TRBJ1-5; V: TRBV10-3; CDR3: CAISRSGGSEQPQHF
J: TRBJ1-2; V: TRBV6-5; CDR3: CASSTGGPGYTF
J: TRBJ2-1; V: TRBV4-1; CDR3: CASSQGRGYEQFF
J: TRBJ2-3; V: TRBV7-6; CDR3: CASSSGLAGSDTQYF
J: TRBJ1-1; V: TRBV7-3; CDR3: CASSAQTGATEAFF
J: TRBJ2-7; V: TRBV7-2; CDR3: CASSLDAGGVYEQYF
J: TRBJ2-7; V: TRBV19; CDR3: CASSSGGAGYEQYF
J: TRBJ2-7; V: TRBV11-2; CDR3: CASSLGLGSYEQYF
J: TRBJ2-7; V: TRBV21-1; CDR3: CASSKGLAGGLVDEQYF
J: TRBJ1-2; V: TRBV9; CDR3: CASSPRDSRGYTF
J: TRBJ2-1; V: TRBV27; CDR3: CASNPAPSSYNEQFF
J: TRBJ2-2; V: TRBV19; CDR3: CASSIQGQGRTGELFF
J: TRBJ1-1; V: TRBV5-1; CDR3: CASSLVSGRRNTEAFF
J: TRBJ1-6; V: TRBV27; CDR3: CASRTGGGQNSPLHF
J: TRBJ1-1; V: TRBV6-1; CDR3: CASSVRQFQVRDTEAFF
J: TRBJ2-3; V: TRBV4-3; CDR3: CASSQELRTDTQYF
J: TRBJ2-1; V: TRBV27; CDR3: CASSPTGMKEQFF
J: TRBJ2-7; V: TRBV7-2; CDR3: CASSSIEASGGYEQYF